This is a list of T cell receptor beta chains from one sample in a study of identical twins. A single record per CDR3 protein comes from TCRdb applying MiXCR to the 5' RACE reads. The sample contains fewer than 650,000 distinct CDR3 sequences, 9% to 10% of which appear only once. This sample also belongs to another study, concerning yellow fever vaccine responses in identical twins.

The material sequenced was PBMCs. The receptors here all came from a woman younger than 35 in good health. Each CDR3 is given with its conserved first and last residue. The D gene is left open where the match is weak. The listing skips clone size in some rows; elsewhere it reads once, few, many or a size class.

TRBV12-3/TRBV12-4,TRBD2,TRBJ2-1,-,CASSIGTRVGLGSYNEQFF,TGTGCCAGCAGTATCGGGACTAGAGTAGGGTTGGGCTCCTACAATGAGCAGTTCTTC
TRBV20-1,-,TRBJ2-7,few,CSARGVGVYEQYF,TGCAGTGCTAGAGGGGTGGGAGTCTACGAGCAGTACTTC
TRBV11-1,-,TRBJ2-1,few,CASRHGDYEQFF,TGTGCCAGCAGACATGGGGACTATGAGCAGTTCTTC
TRBV11-2,-,TRBJ2-4,-,CASSTHRVDIQYF,TGTGCCAGCAGCACCCACAGGGTAGACATTCAGTACTTC
TRBV12-3/TRBV12-4,-,TRBJ1-2,many,CASKLSGPYGYTF,TGTGCCAGCAAATTATCAGGACCATATGGCTACACCTTC
TRBV3-1,TRBD1,TRBJ1-5,few,CASSQDTGGSNQPQHF,TGTGCCAGCAGCCAAGACACAGGGGGTAGCAATCAGCCCCAGCATTTT
TRBV5-1,-,TRBJ2-1,few,CASSLTGDRRRKSYNEQFF,TGCGCCAGCAGCTTGACCGGGGATCGGCGGAGAAAGTCCTACAATGAGCAGTTCTTC
TRBV25-1,-,TRBJ2-1,-,CASSEFNSAYNEQFF,TGTGCCAGCAGTGAATTTAATTCGGCCTACAATGAGCAGTTCTTC
TRBV2,-,TRBJ2-3,few,CASSEPARGDDTQYF,TGTGCCAGCAGTGAACCGGCCAGGGGGGATGATACGCAGTATTTT
TRBV10-3,-,TRBJ2-3,many,CAISSSGSTDTQYF,TGTGCCATCAGTTCCAGCGGGAGCACAGATACGCAGTATTTT
TRBV20-1,TRBD2,TRBJ2-5,many,CSARSPLAGGQRETQYF,TGCAGTGCTAGATCCCCACTAGCGGGGGGACAAAGAGAGACCCAGTACTTC
TRBV7-9,TRBD2,TRBJ2-1,many,CASSLPSGSADNEQFF,TGTGCCAGCAGCTTACCTAGCGGGAGCGCGGACAATGAGCAGTTCTTC
TRBV20-1,-,TRBJ2-3,many,CSAGTPEAQYF,TGCAGTGCGGGGACACCAGAGGCGCAGTATTTT
TRBV27,-,TRBJ2-7,few,CASSLRPGAVYEQYF,TGTGCCAGCAGTTTACGGCCGGGGGCTGTCTACGAGCAGTACTTC
TRBV6-5,-,TRBJ2-4,-,CASSVTGYIQYF,TGTGCCAGCAGTGTAACAGGTTACATTCAGTACTTC
TRBV27,-,TRBJ2-5,few,CASSRHRIQETQYF,TGTGCCAGCAGTCGTCACAGGATCCAAGAGACCCAGTACTTC
TRBV7-8,TRBD1,TRBJ2-2,few,CASSLRSGGQGQAGELFF,TGTGCCAGCAGCTTAAGGTCTGGGGGACAGGGTCAAGCCGGGGAGCTGTTTTTT
TRBV5-5,-,TRBJ2-2,-,CASSFWAGELFF,TGTGCCAGCAGCTTTTGGGCCGGGGAGCTGTTTTTT
TRBV20-1,-,TRBJ1-1,few,CSARDPSDRNTEAFF,TGCAGTGCTAGAGATCCCTCGGACAGGAACACTGAAGCTTTCTTT
TRBV15,-,TRBJ2-2,-,CATSRDGSNTGELFF,TGTGCCACCAGCAGAGATGGGTCTAACACCGGGGAGCTGTTTTTT
TRBV29-1,-,TRBJ2-1,-,CSVEEGKGRQFF,TGCAGCGTTGAAGAGGGGAAGGGGCGGCAGTTCTTC
TRBV2,-,TRBJ1-4,few,CASIGSGGINEKLFF,TGTGCCAGCATTGGAAGCGGGGGTATTAATGAAAAACTGTTTTTT
TRBV4-3,TRBD1,TRBJ2-7,few,CASSLQGTGMYEQYF,TGCGCCAGCAGCCTTCAGGGGACAGGGATGTACGAGCAGTACTTC
TRBV2,TRBD1,TRBJ2-6,-,CATGQESSGANVLTF,TGTGCCACGGGACAGGAATCCTCTGGGGCCAACGTCCTGACTTTC
TRBV7-9,-,TRBJ2-1,few,CASSLGGTGMYEQFF,TGTGCCAGCAGCTTAGGAGGAACGGGAATGTATGAGCAGTTCTTC
TRBV7-2,TRBD2,TRBJ2-3,few,CASSVRSGRVADTQYF,TGTGCCAGCAGCGTGCGAAGCGGGAGGGTCGCAGATACGCAGTATTTT
TRBV20-1,TRBD1,TRBJ1-6,-,CSGVTGVGGSLHF,TGCAGTGGAGTTACAGGGGTCGGAGGGTCCCTCCACTTT
TRBV7-2,TRBD2,TRBJ2-7,-,CASSPGGLAGPQYF,TGTGCCAGCAGTCCTGGGGGACTAGCGGGCCCGCAGTACTTC
TRBV7-8,-,TRBJ2-1,many,CASSSLQGREQFF,TGTGCCAGCAGCTCACTACAGGGTCGGGAGCAGTTCTTC
TRBV9,-,TRBJ2-7,-,CASSPIPDPYEQYF,TGTGCCAGCAGCCCGATCCCGGATCCCTACGAGCAGTACTTC
TRBV20-1,-,TRBJ2-5,-,CSANPGLETQYF,TGCAGTGCTAACCCGGGACTAGAGACCCAGTACTTC
TRBV3-1,TRBD2,TRBJ2-7,-,CASSQDRLAGGDEQYF,TGTGCCAGCAGCCAAGATCGGCTAGCGGGGGGGGACGAGCAGTACTTC
TRBV20-1,-,TRBJ2-5,few,CSATDLAGETQYF,TGCAGTGCTACTGACTTAGCCGGCGAGACCCAGTACTTC
TRBV20-1,TRBD1,TRBJ2-7,few,CSARDPGTVTYEQYF,TGCAGTGCTAGAGACCCCGGGACAGTAACCTACGAGCAGTACTTC
TRBV7-9,-,TRBJ2-7,few,CASSPAEQFYEQYF,TGTGCCAGCAGCCCAGCCGAACAGTTCTACGAGCAGTACTTC
TRBV16,-,TRBJ2-7,many,CASSQSGRGGTYEQYF,TGTGCCAGCAGCCAATCAGGCAGGGGAGGGACCTACGAGCAGTACTTC
TRBV5-6,-,TRBJ2-2,many,CASSLIWEADTGELFF,TGTGCCAGCAGCTTGATTTGGGAGGCGGACACCGGGGAGCTGTTTTTT
TRBV29-1,-,TRBJ2-7,few,CSVRGGDEQYF,TGCAGCGTCCGTGGGGGCGACGAGCAGTACTTC
TRBV3-1,TRBD1,TRBJ1-6,many,CASSQGQGGSPLHF,TGTGCCAGCAGCCAGGGACAGGGAGGATCACCCCTCCACTTT
TRBV6-1,-,TRBJ2-1,many,CASSVLINNEQFF,TGTGCCAGCAGCGTACTGATAAATAATGAGCAGTTCTTC
TRBV5-1,-,TRBJ1-1,-,CASSSSPRAEAFF,TGCGCCAGCAGCTCTTCCCCTAGGGCTGAAGCTTTCTTT
TRBV28,-,TRBJ2-2,-,CASSFNRAGTGELFF,TGTGCCAGCAGTTTCAACAGGGCCGGGACCGGGGAGCTGTTTTTT
TRBV10-3,TRBD1,TRBJ1-1,-,CAIRGTGAGAEAFF,TGTGCCATCAGGGGAACAGGGGCGGGGGCTGAAGCTTTCTTT
TRBV25-1,TRBD1,TRBJ2-5,many,CASSEWGQGLQETQYF,TGTGCCAGCAGTGAATGGGGACAGGGTCTCCAAGAGACCCAGTACTTC
TRBV7-9,-,TRBJ2-7,many,CASSSLFNEQYF,TGTGCCAGCAGCTCTTTGTTCAACGAGCAGTACTTC
TRBV10-2,-,TRBJ2-7,-,CASRTGTPLTEQYF,TGCGCCAGCCGGACCGGGACTCCTCTTACTGAGCAGTACTTC